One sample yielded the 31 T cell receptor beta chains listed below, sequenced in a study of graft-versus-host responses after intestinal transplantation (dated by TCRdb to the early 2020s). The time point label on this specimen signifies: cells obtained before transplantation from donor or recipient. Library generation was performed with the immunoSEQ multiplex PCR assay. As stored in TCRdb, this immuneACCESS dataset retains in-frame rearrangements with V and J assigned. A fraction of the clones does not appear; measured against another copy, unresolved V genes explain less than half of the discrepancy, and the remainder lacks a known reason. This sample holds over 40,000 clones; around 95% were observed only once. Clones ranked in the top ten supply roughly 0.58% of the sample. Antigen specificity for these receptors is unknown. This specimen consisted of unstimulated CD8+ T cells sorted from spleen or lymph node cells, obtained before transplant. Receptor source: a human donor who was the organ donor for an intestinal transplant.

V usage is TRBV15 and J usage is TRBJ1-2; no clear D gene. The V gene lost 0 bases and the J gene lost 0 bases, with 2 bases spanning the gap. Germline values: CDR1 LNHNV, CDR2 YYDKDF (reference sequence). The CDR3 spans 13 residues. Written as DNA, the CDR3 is TGTGCCACCAGCAGAGACACTAACTATGGCTACACCTTC. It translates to CATSRDTNYGYTF.

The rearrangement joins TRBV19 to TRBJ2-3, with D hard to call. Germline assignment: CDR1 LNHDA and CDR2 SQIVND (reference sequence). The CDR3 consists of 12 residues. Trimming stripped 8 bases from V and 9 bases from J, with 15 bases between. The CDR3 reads CASEAGDSTQYF. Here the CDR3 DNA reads TGTGCCAGTGAAGCAGGAGACTCCACGCAGTATTTT.

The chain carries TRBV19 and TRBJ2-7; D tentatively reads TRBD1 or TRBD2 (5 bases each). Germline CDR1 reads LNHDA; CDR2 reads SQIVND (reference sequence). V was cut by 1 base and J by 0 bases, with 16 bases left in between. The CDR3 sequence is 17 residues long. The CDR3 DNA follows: TGTGCCAGTAGTATAGCGGGACCCGTAACGAGCTCCTACGAGCAGTACTTC. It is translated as CASSIAGPVTSSYEQYF.

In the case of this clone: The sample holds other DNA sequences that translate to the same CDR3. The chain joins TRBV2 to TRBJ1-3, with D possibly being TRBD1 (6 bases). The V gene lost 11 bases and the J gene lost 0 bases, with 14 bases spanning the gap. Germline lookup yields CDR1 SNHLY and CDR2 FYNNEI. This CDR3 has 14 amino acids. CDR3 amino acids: CARGTPSSGNTIYF. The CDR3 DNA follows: TGTGCCCGGGGGACACCCAGCTCTGGAAACACCATATATTTT.

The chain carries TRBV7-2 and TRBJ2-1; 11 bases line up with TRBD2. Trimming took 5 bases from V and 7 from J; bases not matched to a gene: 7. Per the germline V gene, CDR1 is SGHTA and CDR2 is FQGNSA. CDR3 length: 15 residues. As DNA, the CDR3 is TGTGCCAGCAGCCCACTAGCGGGGGCCCCAAATGAGCAGTTCTTC. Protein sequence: CASSPLAGAPNEQFF. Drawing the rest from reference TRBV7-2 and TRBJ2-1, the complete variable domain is GAGVSQSPSNKVTEKGKDVELRCDPISGHTALYWYRQSLGQGLEFLIYFQGNSAPDKSGLPSDRFSAERTGGSVSTLTIQRTQQEDSAVYLCASSPLAGAPNEQFFGPGTRLTVL.

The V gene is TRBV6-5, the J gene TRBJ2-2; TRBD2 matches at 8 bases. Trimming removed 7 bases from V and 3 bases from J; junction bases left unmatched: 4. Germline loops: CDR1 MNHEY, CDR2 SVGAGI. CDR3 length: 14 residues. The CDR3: CASTGGAHTGELFF. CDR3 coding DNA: TGTGCCAGCACCGGGGGGGCTCACACCGGGGAGCTGTTTTTT.

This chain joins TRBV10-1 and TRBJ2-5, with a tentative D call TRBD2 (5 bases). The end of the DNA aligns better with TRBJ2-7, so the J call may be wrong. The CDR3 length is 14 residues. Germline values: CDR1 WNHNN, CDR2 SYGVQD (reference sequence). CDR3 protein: CASNSEVLSYEQYF. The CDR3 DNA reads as TGCGCCAGCAATTCGGAGGTTCTCTCCTACGAGCAGTACTTC.

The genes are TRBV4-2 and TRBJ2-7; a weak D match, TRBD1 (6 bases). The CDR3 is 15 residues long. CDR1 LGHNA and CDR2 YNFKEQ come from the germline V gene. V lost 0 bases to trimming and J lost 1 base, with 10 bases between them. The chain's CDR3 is CASSQEVGASYEQYF. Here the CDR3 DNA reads TGTGCCAGCAGCCAAGAGGTGGGGGCGTCCTACGAGCAGTACTTC.

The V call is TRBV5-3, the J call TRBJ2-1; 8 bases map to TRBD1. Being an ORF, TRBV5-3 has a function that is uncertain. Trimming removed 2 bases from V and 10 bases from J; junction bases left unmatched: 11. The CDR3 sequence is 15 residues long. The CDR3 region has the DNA TGTGCCAGAAGCTTTGGACAGGGCTCCGTATGCGAGCAGTTCTTC. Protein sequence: CARSFGQGSVCEQFF.

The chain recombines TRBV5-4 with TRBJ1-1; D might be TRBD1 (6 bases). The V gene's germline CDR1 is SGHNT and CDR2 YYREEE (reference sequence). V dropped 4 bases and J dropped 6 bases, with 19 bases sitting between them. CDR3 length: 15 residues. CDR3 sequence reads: CASSLVQGPISEAFF. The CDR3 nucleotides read TGTGCCAGCAGCCTTGTACAGGGCCCAATTTCTGAAGCTTTCTTT.

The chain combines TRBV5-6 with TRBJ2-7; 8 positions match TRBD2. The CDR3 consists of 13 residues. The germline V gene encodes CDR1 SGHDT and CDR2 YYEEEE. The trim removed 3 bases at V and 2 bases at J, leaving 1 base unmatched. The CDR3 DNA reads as TGTGCCAGCAGCTCTAGCGGGCCCTACGAGCAGTACTTC. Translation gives CASSSSGPYEQYF.

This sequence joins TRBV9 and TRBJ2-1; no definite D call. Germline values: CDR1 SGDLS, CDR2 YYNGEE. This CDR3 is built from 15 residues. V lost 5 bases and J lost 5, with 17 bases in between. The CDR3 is CASSHLSRMDNEQFF. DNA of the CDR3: TGTGCCAGCAGTCATCTTTCCAGAATGGACAATGAGCAGTTCTTC.

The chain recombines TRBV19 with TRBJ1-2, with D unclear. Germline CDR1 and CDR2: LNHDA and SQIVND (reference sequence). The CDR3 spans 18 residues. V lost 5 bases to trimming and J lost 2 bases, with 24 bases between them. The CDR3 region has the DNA TGTGCCAGTAGTCCCAGAGGACCCCTTCCCTTTACCAACTATGGCTACACCTTC. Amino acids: CASSPRGPLPFTNYGYTF.

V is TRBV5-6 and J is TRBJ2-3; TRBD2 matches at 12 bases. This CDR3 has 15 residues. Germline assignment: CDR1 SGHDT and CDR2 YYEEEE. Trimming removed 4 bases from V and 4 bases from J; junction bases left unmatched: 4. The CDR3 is CASSPTSGGADTQYF. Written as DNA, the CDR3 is TGTGCCAGCAGCCCGACTAGCGGGGGTGCAGATACGCAGTATTTT.

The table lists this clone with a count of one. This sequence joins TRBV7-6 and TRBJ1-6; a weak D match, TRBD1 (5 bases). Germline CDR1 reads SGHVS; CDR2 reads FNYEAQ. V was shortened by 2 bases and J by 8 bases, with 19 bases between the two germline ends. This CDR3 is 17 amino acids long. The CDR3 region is CASSLRLGRRDHSPLHF. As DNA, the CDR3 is TGTGCCAGCAGCTTAAGGCTTGGCCGCAGGGACCATTCACCCCTCCACTTT.

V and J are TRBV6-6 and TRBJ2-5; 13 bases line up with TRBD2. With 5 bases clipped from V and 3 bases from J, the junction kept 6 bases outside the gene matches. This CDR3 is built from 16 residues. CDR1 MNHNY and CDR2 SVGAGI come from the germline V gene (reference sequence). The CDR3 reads CASSKLGLAGKETQYF. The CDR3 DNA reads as TGTGCCAGCAGTAAACTGGGACTAGCGGGGAAAGAGACCCAGTACTTC.

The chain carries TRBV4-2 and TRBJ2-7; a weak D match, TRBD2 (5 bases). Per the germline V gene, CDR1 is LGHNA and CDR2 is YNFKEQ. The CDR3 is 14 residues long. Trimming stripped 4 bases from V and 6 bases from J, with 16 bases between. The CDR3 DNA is TGTGCCAGCAGCCTCAACGAGGAGGTGGGCGAGCAGTACTTC. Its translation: CASSLNEEVGEQYF.

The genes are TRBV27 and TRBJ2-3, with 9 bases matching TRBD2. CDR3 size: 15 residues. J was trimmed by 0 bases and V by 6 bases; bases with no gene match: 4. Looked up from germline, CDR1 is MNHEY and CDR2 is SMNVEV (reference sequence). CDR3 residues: CASRTSGLSTDTQYF. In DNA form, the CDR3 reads TGTGCCAGCAGGACTAGCGGCCTTAGCACAGATACGCAGTATTTT.

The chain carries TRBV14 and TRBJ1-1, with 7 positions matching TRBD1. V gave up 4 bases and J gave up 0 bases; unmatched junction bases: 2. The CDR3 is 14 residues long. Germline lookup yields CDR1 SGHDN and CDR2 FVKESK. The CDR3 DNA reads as TGTGCCAGCAGCCGGACAGGAATGAACACTGAAGCTTTCTTT. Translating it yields CASSRTGMNTEAFF.

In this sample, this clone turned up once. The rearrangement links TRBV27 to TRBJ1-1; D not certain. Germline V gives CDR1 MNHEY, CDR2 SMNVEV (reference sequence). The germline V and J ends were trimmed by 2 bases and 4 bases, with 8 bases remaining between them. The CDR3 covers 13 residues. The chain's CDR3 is CASSLGGSTEAFF. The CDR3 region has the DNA TGTGCCAGCAGTTTAGGAGGGAGCACTGAAGCTTTCTTT.

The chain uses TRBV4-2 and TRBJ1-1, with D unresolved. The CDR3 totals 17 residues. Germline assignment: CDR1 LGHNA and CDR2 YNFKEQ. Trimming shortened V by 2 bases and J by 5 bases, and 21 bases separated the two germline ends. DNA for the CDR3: TGTGCCAGCAGCCAACCTCCGGGGAGGCCGTTGTCGACTGAAGCTTTCTTT. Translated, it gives CASSQPPGRPLSTEAFF.

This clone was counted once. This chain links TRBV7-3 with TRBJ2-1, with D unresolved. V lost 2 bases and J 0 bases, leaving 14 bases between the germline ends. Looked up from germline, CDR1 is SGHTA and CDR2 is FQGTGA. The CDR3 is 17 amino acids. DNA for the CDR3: TGTGCCAGCAGCTTACGATCGGGCGCAAACTCCTACAATGAGCAGTTCTTC. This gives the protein CASSLRSGANSYNEQFF.

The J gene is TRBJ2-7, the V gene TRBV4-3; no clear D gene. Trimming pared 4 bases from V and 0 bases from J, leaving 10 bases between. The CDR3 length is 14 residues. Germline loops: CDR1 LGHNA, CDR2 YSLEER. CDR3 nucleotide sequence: TGCGCCAGCAGCCGACGGTGGCCCTCCTACGAGCAGTACTTC. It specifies CASSRRWPSYEQYF.

DNA for the CDR3: TGCGCCAGCAGCCAAGGCCCGGGACAGGGTAATTCACCCCTCCACTTT. As protein: CASSQGPGQGNSPLHF. The chain recombines TRBV4-1 with TRBJ1-6; TRBD1 agrees at 9 bases. Germline trimming cut 1 base from V and 6 bases from J; bases unmatched to any gene: 4. Germline lookup yields CDR1 MGHRA and CDR2 YSYEKL. The CDR3 has 16 amino acids.

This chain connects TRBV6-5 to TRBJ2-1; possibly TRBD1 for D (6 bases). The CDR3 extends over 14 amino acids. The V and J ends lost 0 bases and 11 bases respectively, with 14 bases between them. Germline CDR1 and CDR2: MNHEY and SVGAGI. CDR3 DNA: TGTGCCAGCAGTTACTCAATCGATGACAGGAAGCAGTTCTTC. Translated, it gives CASSYSIDDRKQFF.

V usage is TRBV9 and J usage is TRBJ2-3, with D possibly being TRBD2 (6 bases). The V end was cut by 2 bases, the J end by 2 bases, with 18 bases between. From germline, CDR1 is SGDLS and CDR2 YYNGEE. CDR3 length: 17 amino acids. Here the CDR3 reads CASSVSLADPLTDTQYF. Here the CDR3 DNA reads TGTGCCAGCAGCGTCTCATTAGCGGATCCCCTCACAGATACGCAGTATTTT.

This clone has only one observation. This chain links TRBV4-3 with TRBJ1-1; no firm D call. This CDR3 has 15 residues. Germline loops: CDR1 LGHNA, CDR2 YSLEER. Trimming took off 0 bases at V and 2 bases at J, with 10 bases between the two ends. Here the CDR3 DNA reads TGCGCCAGCAGCCAAGATAAGGCAGAAAACACTGAAGCTTTCTTT. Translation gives CASSQDKAENTEAFF.

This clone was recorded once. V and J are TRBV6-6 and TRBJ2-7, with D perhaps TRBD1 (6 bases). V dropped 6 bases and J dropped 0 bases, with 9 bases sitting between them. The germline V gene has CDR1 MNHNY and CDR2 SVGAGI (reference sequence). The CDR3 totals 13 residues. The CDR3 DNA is TGTGCCAGCAGGGGGGCCCCCTCCTACGAGCAGTACTTC. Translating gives CASRGAPSYEQYF.

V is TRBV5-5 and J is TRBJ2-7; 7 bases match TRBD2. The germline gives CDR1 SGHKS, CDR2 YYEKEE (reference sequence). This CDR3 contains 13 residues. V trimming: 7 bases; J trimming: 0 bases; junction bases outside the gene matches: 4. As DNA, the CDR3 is TGTGCCAGCGGACTAGTTAGCTCCTACGAGCAGTACTTC. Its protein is CASGLVSSYEQYF.

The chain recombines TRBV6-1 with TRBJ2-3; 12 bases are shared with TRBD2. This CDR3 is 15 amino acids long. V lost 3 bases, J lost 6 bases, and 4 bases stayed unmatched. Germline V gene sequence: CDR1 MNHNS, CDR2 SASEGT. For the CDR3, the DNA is TGTGCCAGCAGTGATTCTAGCGGGGGGGTTGATACGCAGTATTTT. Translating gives CASSDSSGGVDTQYF.

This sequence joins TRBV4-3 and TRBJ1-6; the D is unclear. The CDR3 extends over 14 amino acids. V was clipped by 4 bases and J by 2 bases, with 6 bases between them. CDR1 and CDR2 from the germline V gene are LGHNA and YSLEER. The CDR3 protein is CASSRPPYNSPLHF. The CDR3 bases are TGCGCCAGCAGCCGTCCCCCCTATAATTCACCCCTCCACTTT.